The source of this T cell receptor beta chain is a study of T cell responses to AZD1222 COVID-19 vaccine. Broader study findings: Compared with day 0, the breadth and depth of the Spike-specific TCR repertoire rose significantly after two doses of AZD1222.

This CDR3 is built from 13 residues. Germline V gene lookup returns CDR1 SGHDN and CDR2 FVKESK. V was clipped by 4 bases and J by 10 bases, with 14 bases between them. Remarks on this clone: Its antigen is currently unknown.

Only in-frame clones appear in the TCRdb table, and some are missing; sequencing was by immunoSEQ multiplex PCR. The table includes 140,000 to 150,000 clones, 80% to 90% detected once. The input for sequencing was peripheral blood, taken on day 0 of AZD1222 vaccination. This clonotype was sampled from an adult in good health. The J gene is TRBJ2-1, the V gene TRBV14; D is unclear. CDR3 amino acids: CASSLSVVGEQFF. For the CDR3, the DNA is TGTGCCAGCAGCCTCTCCGTGGTTGGGGAGCAGTTCTTC. Full variable domain (missing parts from reference TRBV14 and TRBJ2-1): EAGVTQFPSHSVIEKGQTVTLRCDPISGHDNLYWYRRVMGKEIKFLLHFVKESKQDESGMPNNRFLAERTGGTYSTLKVQPAELEDSGVYFCASSLSVVGEQFFGPGTRLTVL.